The rows below give T cell receptor beta chains drawn from one sample of a study of human T cells and chemical hapten exposure. In TCRdb, the RACE reads were re-called with MiXCR into one record per CDR3 protein. The sample has 150,000 to 200,000 distinct CDR3 sequences; nearly 30% are singletons. The sequenced sample was whole blood, obtained in connection with sensitization to the hapten diphenylcyclopropenone (DPC). The receptor source for this set is a woman aged 25 to 39 with alopecia areata. Some clones in this sample may be carry-over from other donors' samples. Each CDR3 is given with its conserved first and last residue. D genes are given only for firm matches. Where a row states a size, it is once, few, many or the class of an expanded clone; other rows omit it.

j_gene	d_gene	abundance	v_gene	CDR3nt	CDR3aa
TRBJ1-3	.	.	TRBV7-9	TGTGCCAGCAGCCTCTTTACAGGGTCCAGCTCTGGAAACACCATATATTTT	CASSLFTGSSSGNTIYF
TRBJ2-7	TRBD2	.	TRBV6-2/TRBV6-3	TGTGCCAGCAGACCGTCCGGGACTAGCGGCGAGCAGTACTTC	CASRPSGTSGEQYF
TRBJ2-2	.	many	TRBV6-4	TGTGCCAGCAGTGACTCGAGCACGGTACACACCGGGGAGCTGTTTTTT	CASSDSSTVHTGELFF
TRBJ2-5	.	.	TRBV4-1	TGCGCCAGCAGCCCCATTGGCAGTAAAGAGACCCAGTACTTC	CASSPIGSKETQYF
TRBJ2-7	.	.	TRBV7-9	TGTGCCAGCAGCGCAGGAAACTACGAGCAGTACTTC	CASSAGNYEQYF
TRBJ1-2	TRBD1	few	TRBV9	TGTGCCAGCAGCACCCGATCAGGGGGAGACTATGGCTACACCTTC	CASSTRSGGDYGYTF
TRBJ2-7	.	.	TRBV29-1	TGCAGCGTTTGTGACCTAGGGAACGAGCAGTACTTC	CSVCDLGNEQYF
TRBJ1-2	TRBD1	many	TRBV29-1	TGCAGCGTTCCTGGACAGGGGGCAGATGGCTACACCTTC	CSVPGQGADGYTF
TRBJ1-3	.	.	TRBV12-3/TRBV12-4	TGTGCCAGCACCTCAAGACAGGCTATCTCTGGAAACACCATATATTTT	CASTSRQAISGNTIYF
TRBJ2-7	.	few	TRBV27	TGTGCCAGCAGCTGGGGAGGAGGGGGCCCCTACGAGCAGTACTTC	CASSWGGGGPYEQYF